Each of the 11 T cell receptor beta chains below was sequenced from the same sample in a study of beta chain features in type 1 diabetes. Sequencing targeted expressed TCRB transcripts, as all isolated RNA had been reverse transcribed. Profiling relied on immunoSEQ multiplex PCR, and the TCRdb table lists in-frame clones only, not all of them. In the table there are about 260,000 clones, 20% of which are singletons. Findings of the study overall: Type 1 diabetes patients had TCRB CDR3s that were shorter (moderately but significantly so) in all four CD4+ subsets.

These receptors' targets are unknown. Material for sequencing was naive CD4+ T cells from blood. All receptors come from a woman in her thirties or forties with type 1 diabetes.

V and J are TRBV7-2 and TRBJ1-6; tentative D call: TRBD1 (5 bases). Trimming shortened V by 5 bases and J by 8 bases, and 10 bases separated the two germline ends. Germline loops: CDR1 SGHTA, CDR2 FQGNSA. This CDR3 contains 13 residues. Here the CDR3 DNA reads TGTGCCAGCAGCCTCCTCAGGGATTCACCCCTCCACTTT. Its translation: CASSLLRDSPLHF.

This clone turned up a few times. The chain couples TRBV10-3 to TRBJ2-1; 8 nucleotides match TRBD1. Germline lookup yields CDR1 ENHRY and CDR2 SYGVKD. V was clipped by 3 bases and J by 5 bases; unmatched bases: 12. The CDR3 covers 17 residues. The CDR3 is CAISDLDRAGRHNEQFF. The CDR3 DNA is TGTGCCATCAGTGACCTGGACAGGGCTGGACGACACAATGAGCAGTTCTTC.

This clone was seen more than once but under ten times. J is TRBJ1-1 and V is TRBV28, with D perhaps TRBD1 (5 bases). This CDR3 spans 13 amino acids. V gave up 5 bases and J gave up 1 base, with 8 bases separating them. Germline V lookup: CDR1 MDHEN, CDR2 SYDVKM. CDR3 loop: CASSIDRNTEAFF. The CDR3 DNA reads as TGTGCCAGCAGTATAGACAGGAACACTGAAGCTTTCTTT.

This clone occurred a few times. The chain carries TRBV4-3 and TRBJ2-6, with D maybe TRBD2 (5 bases). The germline gives CDR1 LGHNA, CDR2 YSLEER. The CDR3 consists of 18 residues. Between the trimmed V and J ends, which lost 0 bases and 0 bases, there was a span of 12 bases. In DNA, the CDR3 is TGCGCCAGCAGCCAAGATTCCCCGGACTCCTCTGGGGCCAACGTCCTGACTTTC. Protein: CASSQDSPDSSGANVLTF.

The J gene is TRBJ2-7, the V gene TRBV7-3; 10 bases map to TRBD2. In germline, CDR1 is SGHTA, CDR2 FQGTGA. The CDR3 contains 15 residues. V dropped 5 bases and J dropped 4; count of bases not matched to a gene: 8. The CDR3 protein is CASSVNSGRRYEQYF. Here the CDR3 DNA reads TGTGCCAGCAGCGTTAATAGCGGGAGGAGGTACGAGCAGTACTTC.

There are a few counts of this clone. CDR3 sequence (DNA): TGTGCCCAGAGCTGGGGCGGTGGCACTGAAGCTTTCTTT. Residues: CAQSWGGGTEAFF. The genes are TRBV30 and TRBJ1-1; the D gene is possibly TRBD1 (5 bases). The germline V and J ends were trimmed by 8 bases and 4 bases, with 17 bases remaining between them. From germline, CDR1 is GTSNPN and CDR2 SVGIG (reference sequence). The CDR3 extends over 13 amino acids. The full variable domain, rest sourced from reference TRBV30 and TRBJ1-1, is SQTIHQWPATLVQPVGSPLSLECTVEGTSNPNLYWYRQAAGRGLQLLFYSVGIGQISSEVPQNLSASRPQDRQFILSSKKLLLSDSGFYLCAQSWGGGTEAFFGQGTRLTVV.

This rearrangement joins TRBV29-1 to TRBJ2-5, with D possibly matching TRBD1 (6 bases). V was shortened by 4 bases and J by 5 bases, with 20 bases between the two germline ends. In germline, CDR1 is SQVTM, CDR2 ANQGSEA. The CDR3 sequence is 15 residues long. CDR3 sequence (DNA): TGCAGCGTTGTACGGAACAGGGCCTGGGGGGAGACCCAGTACTTC. Translating gives CSVVRNRAWGETQYF. Looking up the rest from reference TRBV29-1 and TRBJ2-5 gives the full variable domain: SAVISQKPSRDICQRGTSLTIQCQVDSQVTMMFWYRQQPGQSLTLIATANQGSEATYESGFVIDKFPISRPNLTFSTLTVSNMSPEDSSIYLCSVVRNRAWGETQYFGPGTRLLVL.

The table lists this clone with a few counts. The chain combines TRBV9 with TRBJ1-5, with D uncertain. The CDR3 is made up of 16 amino acids. CDR1 is SGDLS and CDR2 is YYNGEE in the germline V gene. The V end was cut by 6 bases, the J end by 0 bases, with 16 bases between. CDR3 nucleotide sequence: TGTGCCAGCAACAGCCGAAAATCCCATAGCAATCAGCCCCAGCATTTT. Protein sequence: CASNSRKSHSNQPQHF.

V is TRBV21-1 and J is TRBJ1-1. TRBV21-1 is designated a pseudogene. This CDR3 has 14 amino acids. The CDR3 spells CASSSDPRGTEAFF. Written as DNA, the CDR3 is TGTGCCAGCTCCTCGGATCCCCGAGGGACTGAAGCTTTCTTT.

In its sample, this clone was seen a few times. The chain uses TRBV6-1 and TRBJ1-1, with TRBD1 as a possible D gene (5 bases). The germline V gene encodes CDR1 MNHNS and CDR2 SASEGT. There are 13 residues in the CDR3. V shed 6 bases and J shed 3 bases, with 11 bases lying between them. Here the CDR3 reads CASSLAGDTEAFF. DNA for the CDR3: TGTGCCAGCAGCCTGGCGGGGGACACTGAAGCTTTCTTT.

This clone has a handful of counts. DNA of the CDR3: TGTGCCAGCAGCCTGATCGACAGGATTGGAACTGAAGCTTTCTTT. This gives the protein CASSLIDRIGTEAFF. The chain combines TRBV4-2 with TRBJ1-1; possibly TRBD1 for D (6 bases). In germline, CDR1 is LGHNA, CDR2 YNFKEQ. Between the trimmed V and J ends, which lost 4 bases and 5 bases, there was a span of 17 bases. The CDR3 length is 15 residues.